This T cell receptor beta chain derives from a study of identical twins. Overall study findings and caveats: Insertions were reduced in abundant cord blood beta clonotypes but not in memory repertoires.

Of note for this clonotype: As yet, its antigen is unknown.

Germline V lookup: CDR1 MNHNS, CDR2 SASEGT. The V end was cut by 4 bases, the J end by 2 bases, with 18 bases between. This CDR3 contains 17 residues. The authors used template switching to add a universal primer site and gave cDNA unique molecular identifiers. One entry per CDR3 protein, called by TCRdb with MiXCR from the 5' RACE reads. The data contain some 730,000 distinct CDR3 sequences, 15% to 20% of them singletons. Healthy Caucasians, and only they, were the donors. Separately, the same data were catalogued under a study of T cells expressing NK-cell markers. That investigation notes: The authors restricted sorting to alpha-beta TCR T cells with an anti-gamma-delta TCR antibody in several experiments.

The sequenced material came from PBMCs. This TCR was sampled from a woman younger than 30 in good health. The chain links TRBV6-1 to TRBJ2-1; D assignment may be TRBD1 or TRBD2 (6 bases each). For the CDR3, the DNA is TGTGCCAGCAGTGCGCAAAGGGGGGCAGTTCCCTACAATGAGCAGTTCTTC. It translates to CASSAQRGAVPYNEQFF.